The table lists the clone carrying this TCR beta chain with a few counts. This sample stems from a study of cytomegalovirus exposure and HLA in healthy donors. Trimming at V came to 6 bases and at J to 4 bases, leaving 8 bases not matched to a gene. The CDR3 spans 15 residues. Germline CDR1 and CDR2: LGHNA and YNFKEQ. The PCR contained 60 Vbeta and 13 Jbeta primers. Here immunoSEQ multiplex PCR was the method, and the copy in TCRdb shows in-frame clones only, minus some. The sample has about 190,000 clones; 82% are singletons. The sequence was collected from a woman aged 18-29 years in good health and CMV-seronegative. The chain joins TRBV4-2 to TRBJ1-3, with 8 positions matching TRBD1. Specimen: PBMCs. The CDR3 DNA follows: TGTGCCAGCAGTCGACAGGGGAGGTCCGGAAACACCATATATTTT. As protein: CASSRQGRSGNTIYF.